The clone carrying this T cell receptor beta chain was recorded many times. Its antigen is currently unknown. UMIs and sample barcodes were carried by the TCR alpha and TCR beta cDNA libraries that 5'RACE produced using constant-segment primers. In TCRdb, the 5' RACE reads were re-called with MiXCR into one record per CDR3 protein. Of 150,000 to 200,000 distinct CDR3 sequences listed, 11% are singletons. V shed 10 bases and J shed 7 bases, with 8 bases lying between them. This CDR3 has 11 amino acids. The germline CDR1 and CDR2 sequences are SNHLY and FYNNEI. The data were obtained in a study of T-cell memory formation after mild COVID-19. Study-level findings and limits: While clones contracting from day 15 to 85 were balanced between CD4 and CD8, later expanders leaned CD4+. Day 37-peaking second-wave clones had unconfirmed SARS-CoV-2 specificity.

The TCR originated in a man between 18 and 35 years old who had mild COVID-19 (a few samples of this study predate the infection). Cell type and time point are not known. This chain uses TRBV2 with TRBJ1-6; D uncertain. Material for sequencing was PBMCs or a T cell subset sorted from them (not recorded which). Here the CDR3 DNA reads TGTGCCACTGCGGGCAATTCACCCCTCCACTTT. Its protein product is CATAGNSPLHF.